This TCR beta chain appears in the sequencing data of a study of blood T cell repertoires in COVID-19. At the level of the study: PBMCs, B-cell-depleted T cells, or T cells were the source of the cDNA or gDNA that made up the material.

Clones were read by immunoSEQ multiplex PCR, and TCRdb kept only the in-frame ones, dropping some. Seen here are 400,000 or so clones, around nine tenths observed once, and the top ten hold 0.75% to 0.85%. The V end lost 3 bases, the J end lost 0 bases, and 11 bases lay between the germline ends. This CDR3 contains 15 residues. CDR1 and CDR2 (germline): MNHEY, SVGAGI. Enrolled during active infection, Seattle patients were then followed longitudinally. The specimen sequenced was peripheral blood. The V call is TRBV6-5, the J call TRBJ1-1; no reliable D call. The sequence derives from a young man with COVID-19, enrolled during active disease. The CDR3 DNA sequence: TGTGCCAGCAGTTATGAAAGGAGAATGAACACTGAAGCTTTCTTT. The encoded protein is CASSYERRMNTEAFF.